This T cell receptor beta chain was found in a study of T cell changes during pregnancy in multiple sclerosis (dated 2019 in TCRdb). About the investigation overall: In women with multiple sclerosis, the researchers looked at how the T cell repertoire shifted as pregnancy progressed.

Library construction relied on the immunoSEQ multiplex PCR assay. Entries here come from immuneACCESS through TCRdb and include only in-frame sequences with V and J called. Some clones fail to appear in such tables; in the studies checked, an unresolved V gene covers under half of the shortfall, and the cause of the remainder is unknown. This sample has 70,000 to 80,000 clones in its table, and just over 90% of those were observed once. The ten most abundant clones make up more than 0.4% of the sample. Comments on this clone: The antigen it recognizes is unknown. The input lacks base qualities; no much larger clone sits a single base away.

Sequences SQVTM (CDR1) and ANQGSEA (CDR2) are obtained from the germline V gene. Including cysteine and phenylalanine, the CDR3 has 15 amino acids. Solely the CDR3 DNA is kept, with 45 bases framed from the first base. The junction shows trimming of 6 bases on V and 0 bases on J, plus 17 bases between the germline ends. Sequencing used CD4+ T cells from peripheral blood mononuclear cells, obtained before pregnancy. This TCR was sampled from a female donor with multiple sclerosis, enrolled in a pregnancy study. The V gene is TRBV29-1 and the J gene is TRBJ1-1, with TRBD1 perhaps the D gene, on 5 matching bases. The bases read TGCAGCGTCGACCGCGGTCAGGGTATGAACACTGAAGCTTTCTTT. This codes for CSVDRGQGMNTEAFF.